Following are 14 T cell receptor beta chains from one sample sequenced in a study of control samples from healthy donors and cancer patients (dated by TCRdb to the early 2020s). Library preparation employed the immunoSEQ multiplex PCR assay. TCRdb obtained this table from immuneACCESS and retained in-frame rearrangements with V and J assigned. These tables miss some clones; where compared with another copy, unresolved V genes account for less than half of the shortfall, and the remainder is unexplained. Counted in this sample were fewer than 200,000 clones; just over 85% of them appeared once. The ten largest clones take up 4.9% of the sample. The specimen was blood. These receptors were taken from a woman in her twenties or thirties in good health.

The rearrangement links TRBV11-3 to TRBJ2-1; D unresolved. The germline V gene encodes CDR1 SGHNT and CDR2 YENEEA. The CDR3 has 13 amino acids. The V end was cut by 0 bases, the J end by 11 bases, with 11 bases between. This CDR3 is CASSLDHTMKQFF. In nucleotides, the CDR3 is TGTGCCAGCAGCTTAGACCACACAATGAAGCAGTTCTTC.

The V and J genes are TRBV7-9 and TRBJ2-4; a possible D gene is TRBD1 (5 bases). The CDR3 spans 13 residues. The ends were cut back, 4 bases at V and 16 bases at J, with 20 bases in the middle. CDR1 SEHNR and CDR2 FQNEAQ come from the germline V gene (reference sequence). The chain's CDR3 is CASSYPAGLTLYF. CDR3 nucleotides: TGTGCCAGCAGCTACCCCGCAGGGCTTACCCTCTACTTC.

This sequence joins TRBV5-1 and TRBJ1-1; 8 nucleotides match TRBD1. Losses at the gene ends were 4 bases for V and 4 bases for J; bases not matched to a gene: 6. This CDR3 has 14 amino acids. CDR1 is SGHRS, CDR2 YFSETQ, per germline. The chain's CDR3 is CASSKTGGSTEAFF. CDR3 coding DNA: TGCGCCAGCAGCAAAACAGGGGGGAGCACTGAAGCTTTCTTT. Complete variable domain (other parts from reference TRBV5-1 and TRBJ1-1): KAGVTQTPRYLIKTRGQQVTLSCSPISGHRSVSWYQQTPGQGLQFLFEYFSETQRNKGNFPGRFSGRQFSNSRSEMNVSTLELGDSALYLCASSKTGGSTEAFFGQGTRLTVV.

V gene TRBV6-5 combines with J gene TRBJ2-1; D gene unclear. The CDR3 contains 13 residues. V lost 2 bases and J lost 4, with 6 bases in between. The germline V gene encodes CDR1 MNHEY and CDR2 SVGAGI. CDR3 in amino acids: CASSYQAYNEQFF. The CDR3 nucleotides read TGTGCCAGCAGTTACCAGGCTTACAATGAGCAGTTCTTC.

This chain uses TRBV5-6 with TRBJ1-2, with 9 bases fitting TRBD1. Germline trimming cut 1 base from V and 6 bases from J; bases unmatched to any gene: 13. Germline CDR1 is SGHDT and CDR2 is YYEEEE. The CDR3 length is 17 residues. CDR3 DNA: TGTGCCAGCAGCTTGCTTTCCGGGACAGGGTGGCGAGATGGCTACACCTTC. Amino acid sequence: CASSLLSGTGWRDGYTF.

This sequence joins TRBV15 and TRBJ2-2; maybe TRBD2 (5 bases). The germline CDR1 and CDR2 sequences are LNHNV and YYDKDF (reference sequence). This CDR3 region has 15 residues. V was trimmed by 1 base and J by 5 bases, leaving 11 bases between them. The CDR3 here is CATSRGKLETGELFF. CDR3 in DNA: TGTGCCACCAGCAGAGGAAAACTAGAAACCGGGGAGCTGTTTTTT.

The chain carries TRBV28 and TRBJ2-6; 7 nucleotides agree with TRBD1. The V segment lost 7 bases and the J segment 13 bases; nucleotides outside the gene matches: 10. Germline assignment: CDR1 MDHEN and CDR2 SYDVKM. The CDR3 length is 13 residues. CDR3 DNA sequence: TGTGCCAGCAAAAGACAGGGCCTTGCGGTCCTGACTTTC. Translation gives CASKRQGLAVLTF.

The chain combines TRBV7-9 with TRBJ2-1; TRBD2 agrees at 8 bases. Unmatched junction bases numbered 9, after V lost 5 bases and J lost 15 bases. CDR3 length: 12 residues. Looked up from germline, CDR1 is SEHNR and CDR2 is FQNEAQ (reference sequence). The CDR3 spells CASSRGSGGLFF. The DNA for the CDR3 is TGTGCCAGCAGCAGGGGGAGCGGGGGTCTGTTCTTC.

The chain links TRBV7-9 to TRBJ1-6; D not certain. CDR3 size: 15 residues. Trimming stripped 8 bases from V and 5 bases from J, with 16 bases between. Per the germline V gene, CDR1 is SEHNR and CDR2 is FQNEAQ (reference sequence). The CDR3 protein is CASGGSRRNNSPLHF. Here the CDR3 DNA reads TGTGCCAGCGGCGGTAGCAGGAGAAATAATTCACCCCTCCACTTT. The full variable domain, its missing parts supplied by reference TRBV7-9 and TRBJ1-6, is DTGVSQNPRHKITKRGQNVTFRCDPISEHNRLYWYRQTLGQGPEFLTYFQNEAQLEKSRLLSDRFSAERPKGSFSTLEIQRTEQGDSAMYLCASGGSRRNNSPLHFGNGTRLTVT.

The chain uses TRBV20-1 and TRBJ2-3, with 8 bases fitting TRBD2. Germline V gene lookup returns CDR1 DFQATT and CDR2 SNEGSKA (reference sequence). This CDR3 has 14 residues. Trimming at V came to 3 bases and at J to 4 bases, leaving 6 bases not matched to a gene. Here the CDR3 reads CSASILAGSDTQYF. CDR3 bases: TGCAGTGCTAGTATATTAGCGGGGTCAGATACGCAGTATTTT.

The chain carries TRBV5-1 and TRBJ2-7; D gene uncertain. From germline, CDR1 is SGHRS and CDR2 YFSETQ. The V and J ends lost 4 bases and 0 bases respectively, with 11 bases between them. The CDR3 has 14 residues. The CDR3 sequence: CASSPGRGSYEQYV. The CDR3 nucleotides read TGCGCCAGCAGCCCAGGACGAGGCTCCTACGAGCAGTACGTC.

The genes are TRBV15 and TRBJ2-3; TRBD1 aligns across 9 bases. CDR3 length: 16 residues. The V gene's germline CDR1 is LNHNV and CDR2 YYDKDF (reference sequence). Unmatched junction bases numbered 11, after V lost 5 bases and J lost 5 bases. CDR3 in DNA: TGTGCCACCAGCTCCCGGGACAGGGTACGAGTAGATACGCAGTATTTT. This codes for CATSSRDRVRVDTQYF.

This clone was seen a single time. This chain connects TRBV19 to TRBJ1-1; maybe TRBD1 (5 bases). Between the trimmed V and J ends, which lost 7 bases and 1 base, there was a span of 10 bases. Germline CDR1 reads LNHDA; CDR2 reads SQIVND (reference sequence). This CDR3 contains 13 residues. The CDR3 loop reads CASTQGSNTEAFF. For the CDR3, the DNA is TGTGCCAGTACCCAGGGCTCGAACACTGAAGCTTTCTTT. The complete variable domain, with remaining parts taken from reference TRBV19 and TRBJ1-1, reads DGGITQSPKYLFRKEGQNVTLSCEQNLNHDAMYWYRQDPGQGLRLIYYSQIVNDFQKGDIAEGYSVSREKKESFPLTVTSAQKNPTAFYLCASTQGSNTEAFFGQGTRLTVV.

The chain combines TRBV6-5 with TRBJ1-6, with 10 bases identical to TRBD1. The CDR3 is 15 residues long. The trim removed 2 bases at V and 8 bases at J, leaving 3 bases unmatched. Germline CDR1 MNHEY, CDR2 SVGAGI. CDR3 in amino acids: CASSYGTGDYSPLHF. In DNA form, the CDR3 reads TGTGCCAGCAGTTACGGGACAGGGGACTATTCACCCCTCCACTTT.